This T cell receptor (beta chain) was documented in a study of cytomegalovirus exposure and HLA in healthy donors. Study at large: Genotyping of 398 donors showed that 80% to 85% belonged to the Caucasian-associated ancestry cluster.

This CDR3 region has 13 residues. Trimming pared 4 bases from V and 6 bases from J, leaving 10 bases between. Looked up from germline, CDR1 is SGHNT and CDR2 is YENEEA. Points on this clone: Antigen unknown.

Study outcomes and limitations: Generally TCR sequences proved uncommon, though certain public TCRs appeared in numerous donors.

Vbeta (60) and Jbeta (13) primers were used in the PCR. Data came from immunoSEQ multiplex PCR; TCRdb stores just in-frame clones and leaves some out. This sample carries 110,000 or so clones, about 83% of them seen once, and the ten largest clones take 5% to 6.5%. The sample comprised PBMCs. The chain combines TRBV11-3 with TRBJ2-1, with D possibly TRBD2 on 6 matching bases. The origin of this receptor is a man aged 18 to 29 in good health and CMV-seronegative. Here the CDR3 DNA reads TGTGCCAGCAGCTACACGCGGGGCAATGAGCAGTTCTTC. Its protein product is CASSYTRGNEQFF.